This TCR beta chain came from a study of T cell repertoires in ileal Crohn's disease. Study details: From the surgical specimen's inflamed ileum, biopsies were taken as M0.

Specified time point: inflamed ileum from the surgical specimen. Only in-frame clones appear in the TCRdb table, and some are missing; sequencing was by immunoSEQ multiplex PCR. The profile shows 17,000 or so clones, roughly 76% of them singletons. This CDR3 contains 15 residues. Germline-derived CDR1 and CDR2 are SGHTA and FQGNSA. V was clipped by 5 bases and J by 3 bases; unmatched bases: 7. The sequenced sample was ileal tissue. The chain couples TRBV7-2 to TRBJ2-7, with 10 bases aligning to TRBD2. This sequence originates from an adult with Crohn's disease. Here the CDR3 reads CASSDPGTSVYEQYF. The CDR3 bases are TGTGCCAGCAGCGACCCCGGGACTAGCGTCTACGAGCAGTACTTC.